This passage covers 28 T cell receptor beta chains from one sample sequenced in a study of shared clonotypes between healthy human individuals. Data came from immunoSEQ multiplex PCR; TCRdb stores just in-frame clones and leaves some out. The sample records some 630,000 clones, roughly 96% being singletons. CD45RO-negative, CCR7-selected cells formed the naive CD8 fraction, which excluded terminally differentiated effector memory CD45RA+ cells. What was sequenced was naive CD8+ T cells sorted from blood. Source of these receptors: a woman aged 25-40 years in good health.

V gene TRBV7-9 combines with J gene TRBJ2-1; 7 positions match TRBD2. CDR1 is SEHNR, CDR2 FQNEAQ, per germline (reference sequence). V dropped 5 bases and J dropped 8; count of bases not matched to a gene: 12. The CDR3 loop spans 15 amino acids. CDR3 coding DNA: TGTGCCAGCAGCCCCCCGACCGGACTAGTCGATGAGCAGTTCTTC. Translation gives CASSPPTGLVDEQFF.

J is TRBJ1-6 and V is TRBV27; the D gene is possibly TRBD1 (6 bases). Germline CDR1 and CDR2: MNHEY and SMNVEV (reference sequence). The CDR3 consists of 14 residues. The V end was cut by 3 bases, the J end by 6 bases, with 9 bases between. The CDR3 spells CASSLVRGNSPLHF. The CDR3 nucleotides read TGTGCCAGCAGTTTGGTCAGGGGTAATTCACCCCTCCACTTT.

The chain recombines TRBV7-8 with TRBJ2-5; 9 bases fit TRBD1. CDR1 SGHVS and CDR2 FQNEAQ come from the germline V gene. V shed 5 bases, J shed 5 bases, and the junction held 6 bases outside the gene matches. The CDR3 runs to 14 residues. In DNA form, the CDR3 reads TGTGCCAGCAGCCCCCGGACAGGGGAGGAGACCCAGTACTTC. The encoded protein is CASSPRTGEETQYF.

The J gene is TRBJ2-7, the V gene TRBV14; 13 bases map to TRBD2. The junction had 9 bases not matched to a gene; V was cut back by 5 bases and J by 2 bases. Germline CDR1 SGHDN, CDR2 FVKESK. CDR3 size: 17 residues. The CDR3 region is CASSTWTSGSFPYEQYF. The CDR3 DNA is TGTGCCAGCAGCACCTGGACTAGCGGGAGTTTTCCCTACGAGCAGTACTTC.

This rearrangement joins TRBV5-6 to TRBJ2-1; D is perhaps TRBD1 (6 bases). This CDR3 has 13 residues. With 0 bases removed from V and 8 bases from J, the gap between germline ends came to 9 bases. Germline CDR1 SGHDT, CDR2 YYEEEE. In DNA, the CDR3 is TGTGCCAGCAGCTTGGTCGCAGGGGATGAGCAGTTCTTC. Translation: CASSLVAGDEQFF.

Here the CDR3 DNA reads TGTGCCACAGACAGGGATGGCACTGAAGCTTTCTTT. Translating gives CATDRDGTEAFF. The V gene is TRBV28, the J gene TRBJ1-1; TRBD1 aligns across 7 bases. The CDR3 length is 12 residues. The germline gives CDR1 MDHEN, CDR2 SYDVKM. After removal of 10 bases from V and 4 bases from J, the junction contained 6 bases not matched to a gene.

The chain links TRBV27 to TRBJ2-2; TRBD2 is a possible D gene (6 bases). The CDR3 is made up of 16 amino acids. The V end was cut by 1 base, the J end by 4 bases, with 13 bases between. The germline CDR1 and CDR2 sequences are MNHEY and SMNVEV (reference sequence). The CDR3 DNA reads TGTGCCAGCAGTTTATGGGGGGTAGGCGGCACCGGGGAGCTGTTTTTT. Its protein is CASSLWGVGGTGELFF.

The rearrangement uses TRBV19 and TRBJ1-5; 7 bases map to TRBD1. This CDR3 has 13 residues. The junction had 8 bases not matched to a gene; V was cut back by 10 bases and J by 5 bases. Germline V gives CDR1 LNHDA, CDR2 SQIVND (reference sequence). Here the CDR3 reads CATGQPVDQPQHF. The CDR3 coding sequence is TGTGCCACGGGACAGCCTGTAGATCAGCCCCAGCATTTT.

The chain employs TRBV28 and TRBJ2-1; D call uncertain. The germline gives CDR1 MDHEN, CDR2 SYDVKM. The length of the CDR3 is 12 residues. Trimming stripped 5 bases from V and 2 bases from J, with 4 bases between. CDR3 protein: CASSTPYNEQFF. DNA of the CDR3: TGTGCCAGCAGTACCCCCTACAATGAGCAGTTCTTC.

This chain uses TRBV11-2 with TRBJ1-3, with D perhaps matching TRBD1 (5 bases). V dropped 5 bases and J dropped 2 bases, with 10 bases sitting between them. CDR1 is SGHAT and CDR2 is FQNNGV in the germline V gene. This CDR3 has 14 amino acids. CDR3 sequence: CASSPRGAGNTIYF. For the CDR3, the DNA is TGTGCCAGCAGCCCCCGGGGGGCTGGAAACACCATATATTTT. Complete variable domain (other parts from reference TRBV11-2 and TRBJ1-3): EAGVAQSPRYKIIEKRQSVAFWCNPISGHATLYWYQQILGQGPKLLIQFQNNGVVDDSQLPKDRFSAERLKGVDSTLKIQPAKLEDSAVYLCASSPRGAGNTIYFGEGSWLTVV.

The chain recombines TRBV14 with TRBJ1-2, with D maybe TRBD1 (6 bases). Germline loops: CDR1 SGHDN, CDR2 FVKESK. The CDR3 loop spans 14 amino acids. V shed 1 base and J shed 6 bases, with 12 bases lying between them. The CDR3: CASSQVYRDHGYTF. The CDR3 coding sequence is TGTGCCAGCAGCCAAGTTTACAGGGACCATGGCTACACCTTC.

This chain connects TRBV10-3 to TRBJ2-1; 14 nucleotides align to TRBD2. With V trimmed by 10 bases and J by 9 bases, 5 bases remained unmatched. This CDR3 spans 13 amino acids. CDR1 ENHRY and CDR2 SYGVKD come from the germline V gene. This CDR3 reads CATGTSGSGEQFF. The CDR3 nucleotides are TGTGCCACAGGGACTAGCGGGAGTGGTGAGCAGTTCTTC.

The chain couples TRBV4-1 to TRBJ1-5, with D possibly matching TRBD1 (5 bases). Germline-derived CDR1 and CDR2 are MGHRA and YSYEKL. V lost 4 bases to trimming and J lost 5 bases, with 12 bases between them. This CDR3 has 14 residues. Here the CDR3 DNA reads TGCGCCAGCAGCCCGGTGTCAGGGTATCAGCCCCAGCATTTT. Residues: CASSPVSGYQPQHF.

The chain employs TRBV28 and TRBJ2-3, with 10 bases lining up with TRBD2. The germline gives CDR1 MDHEN, CDR2 SYDVKM. V lost 11 bases and J lost 5; bases outside the gene matches: 10. This CDR3 has 14 residues. The CDR3 coding sequence is TGTGCCTCCTCACTAGCGGGAATATTAGATACGCAGTATTTT. This encodes CASSLAGILDTQYF.

V usage is TRBV7-8 and J usage is TRBJ2-2; no clear D gene. The CDR3 extends over 14 amino acids. Germline V lookup: CDR1 SGHVS, CDR2 FQNEAQ. Trimming removed 0 bases from V and 5 bases from J, with 7 bases in between. The CDR3 is CASSLAANTGELFF. DNA of the CDR3: TGTGCCAGCAGCTTAGCGGCAAATACCGGGGAGCTGTTTTTT.

The chain employs TRBV4-1 and TRBJ1-2; D unclear. Per germline, CDR1 MGHRA and CDR2 YSYEKL. The CDR3 runs 15 residues. Trimming shortened V by 0 bases and J by 4 bases, and 12 bases separated the two germline ends. In DNA, the CDR3 is TGCGCCAGCAGCCAAGATGATAGCTTAGGCTATGGCTACACCTTC. This translates into CASSQDDSLGYGYTF.

This chain connects TRBV27 to TRBJ2-7; D remains ambiguous. The CDR3 length is 11 residues. CDR1 and CDR2 (germline): MNHEY, SMNVEV (reference sequence). Trimming removed 3 bases from V and 3 bases from J, with 3 bases in between. CDR3: CASSFNYEQYF. As DNA, the CDR3 is TGTGCCAGCAGTTTCAACTACGAGCAGTACTTC.

The rearrangement uses TRBV7-9 and TRBJ1-4; D call uncertain. Germline loops: CDR1 SEHNR, CDR2 FQNEAQ (reference sequence). The length of the CDR3 is 15 residues. Trimming took off 5 bases at V and 8 bases at J, with 18 bases between the two ends. The DNA of the CDR3 is TGTGCCAGCAGCGGGAAAAAAGTGACACCGGAAAAACTGTTTTTT. Protein sequence: CASSGKKVTPEKLFF.

This chain connects TRBV6-5 to TRBJ2-5, with 9 bases fitting TRBD1. The CDR3 totals 15 residues. Trimming removed 6 bases from V and 4 bases from J; junction bases left unmatched: 9. Germline V gives CDR1 MNHEY, CDR2 SVGAGI. The CDR3 loop reads CASRSRDRVSETQYF. DNA for the CDR3: TGTGCCAGCAGAAGTCGGGACAGGGTTTCAGAGACCCAGTACTTC.

For this clone: At one of its ends the junction is not consistent with the germline gene, which may arise from a read error. The same CDR3 also results from other DNA sequences found in this sample. The chain combines TRBV5-4 with TRBJ2-5; no clear D gene. CDR1 and CDR2 (germline): SGHNT, YYREEE (reference sequence). CDR3 length: 13 residues. The CDR3 region is CASSLAVQETQYF. DNA for the CDR3: TGTGCCAGCAGTTTGGCAGTTCAAGAGACCCAGTACTTC. The full variable domain, completed using reference TRBV5-4 and TRBJ2-5, is ETGVTQSPTHLIKTRGQQVTLRCSSQSGHNTVSWYQQALGQGPQFIFQYYREEENGRGNFPPRFSGLQFPNYSSELNVNALELDDSALYLCASSLAVQETQYFGPGTRLLVL.

V is TRBV2 and J is TRBJ1-1; D not resolved. The V end lost 4 bases, the J end lost 8 bases, and 11 bases lay between the germline ends. The CDR3 has 12 amino acids. The V gene's germline CDR1 is SNHLY and CDR2 FYNNEI. CDR3 amino acids: CASSAVAVEAFF. DNA for the CDR3: TGTGCCAGCAGTGCGGTGGCAGTCGAAGCTTTCTTT.

The chain carries TRBV5-1 and TRBJ1-2; no clear D gene. Trimming removed 6 bases at V and 4 bases at J, with 19 bases between. The CDR3 extends over 15 amino acids. The germline CDR1 and CDR2 sequences are SGHRS and YFSETQ. CDR3 nucleotides: TGCGCCAGCACGCAGCCGGTTCGAAAGACCTATGGCTACACCTTC. Translation: CASTQPVRKTYGYTF.

The chain joins TRBV28 to TRBJ1-1, with TRBD1 matching 7 bases. This CDR3 is built from 16 residues. V dropped 2 bases and J dropped 1; count of bases not matched to a gene: 7. Germline V CDR1 and CDR2: MDHEN, SYDVKM. The CDR3 region is CASSLPTRTGNTEAFF. The CDR3 DNA reads as TGTGCCAGCAGTTTACCAACTAGGACAGGGAACACTGAAGCTTTCTTT.

In DNA, the CDR3 is TGTGCCAGCAGTTTATCGGGGCCTTGGTTCGAGCAGTACTTC. Amino acids: CASSLSGPWFEQYF. The chain combines TRBV27 with TRBJ2-7, with D perhaps matching TRBD1 (5 bases). The V gene lost 0 bases and the J gene lost 6 bases, with 12 bases spanning the gap. Germline V gene sequence: CDR1 MNHEY, CDR2 SMNVEV (reference sequence). This CDR3 comprises 14 residues.

This chain uses TRBV28 with TRBJ2-5; 9 bases fit TRBD2. This CDR3 has 14 residues. Germline values: CDR1 MDHEN, CDR2 SYDVKM. The J segment lost 5 bases and the V segment lost 2 bases, leaving 3 bases of the junction unmatched. The CDR3 protein is CASSLAGGVETQYF. The CDR3 region has the DNA TGTGCCAGCAGTTTAGCGGGAGGGGTGGAGACCCAGTACTTC.

This chain uses TRBV9 with TRBJ2-7; tentatively, D is TRBD1 (6 bases). Germline V gene sequence: CDR1 SGDLS, CDR2 YYNGEE. V gave up 0 bases and J gave up 6 bases, with 16 bases separating them. This CDR3 region has 15 residues. CDR3 amino acids: CASSVGLGAVFEQYF. CDR3 DNA sequence: TGTGCCAGCAGCGTAGGGCTGGGGGCTGTCTTCGAGCAGTACTTC.

This sequence joins TRBV5-6 and TRBJ1-1; possible D gene TRBD1, 6 bases. The CDR3 totals 14 residues. CDR1 is SGHDT, CDR2 YYEEEE, per germline. V gave up 2 bases and J gave up 4 bases, with 12 bases separating them. The CDR3 DNA is TGTGCCAGCAGCTTTGTCCTGGGGGCCACTGAAGCTTTCTTT. It translates to CASSFVLGATEAFF.

The V call is TRBV29-1, the J call TRBJ2-7, with D unclear. This CDR3 comprises 14 residues. V lost 0 bases and J 0 bases, leaving 9 bases between the germline ends. Germline V gene lookup returns CDR1 SQVTM and CDR2 ANQGSEA. CDR3 amino acids: CSVEDGYSSYEQYF. CDR3 bases: TGCAGCGTTGAAGACGGGTACAGCTCCTACGAGCAGTACTTC.